This T cell receptor beta chain was obtained from a study of cytomegalovirus exposure and HLA in healthy donors. Study-level points and caveats: According to a later analysis, most TCR beta chains associated with CMV appeared HLA-restricted. Immune exposure information comprised only CMV serostatus. Later, an analysis found that common viral pathogens appeared to be linked with several of the most significant clusters. TCR beta chains associated with HLA were, in a later analysis, more clonally expanded than equally common others.

The PCR employed 60 Vbeta primers together with 13 Jbeta primers. Produced via immunoSEQ multiplex PCR; TCRdb's table is partial and in-frame only. This sample has about 150,000 clones; about three quarters occur once, and the top ten carry roughly 0.69%. Remarks on this clone: No antigen is known for it.

The CDR3 spans 15 residues. CDR1 SGHNT and CDR2 YYREEE come from the germline V gene (reference sequence). V shed 4 bases, J shed 0 bases, and the junction held 6 bases outside the gene matches. The chain has TRBV5-4 and TRBJ1-1; 7 nucleotides agree with TRBD1. This receptor was obtained from a male donor in good health and CMV-seronegative. The sample consisted of PBMCs. The CDR3 here is CASSPIQGLNTEAFF. Here the CDR3 DNA reads TGTGCCAGCAGCCCCATACAGGGGTTGAACACTGAAGCTTTCTTT.